Following are 22 T cell receptor beta chains from one sample sequenced in a study of T cells after yellow fever vaccination. TCRdb reanalysed the 5' RACE reads using MiXCR and keeps one entry per CDR3 protein. The sample carries approximately 160,000 distinct CDR3 sequences, 9.3% recorded once. Sequenced material: CD8+ T cells sorted from PBMCs, taken 45 days after the yellow fever booster vaccination. The origin of the receptors is a young man who received the YFV17D yellow fever vaccine.

V and J are TRBV12-3 or TRBV12-4 and TRBJ1-2, with 8 bases identical to TRBD1. CDR3 length equals 16 residues. After removal of 5 bases from V and 0 bases from J, the junction contained 8 bases not matched to a gene. The chain's CDR3 is CASSVTGDLANYGYTF. CDR3 in DNA: TGTGCCAGCAGTGTGACAGGGGATCTTGCTAACTATGGCTACACCTTC.

This clonotype turned up a few times. The chain uses TRBV7-9 and TRBJ2-7; D remains unclear. CDR1 and CDR2 from the germline V gene are SEHNR and FQNEAQ (reference sequence). CDR3 length: 17 amino acids. The ends were cut back, 4 bases at V and 0 bases at J, with 19 bases in the middle. The CDR3 region has the DNA TGTGCCAGCAGCTCGAGAACAAGGACCGATAACTCCTACGAGCAGTACGTC. Translating it yields CASSSRTRTDNSYEQYV.

The J gene is TRBJ1-1, the V gene TRBV23-1; TRBD1 matches 9 bases. TRBV23-1 is an ORF for which the function is uncertain. The length of the CDR3 is 14 residues. V gave up 2 bases and J gave up 4 bases; unmatched junction bases: 2. DNA for the CDR3: TGCGCCAGCAGTCAAATGACAGGGGGCACTGAAGCTTTCTTT. Its protein product is CASSQMTGGTEAFF.

This clonotype was picked up many times. The rearrangement links TRBV29-1 to TRBJ2-3; TRBD2 is a possible D gene (5 bases). Germline V lookup: CDR1 SQVTM, CDR2 ANQGSEA. CDR3 length: 13 residues. The ends were cut back, 4 bases at V and 6 bases at J, with 14 bases in the middle. The CDR3 here is CSVGSGAYDTQYF. In DNA form, the CDR3 reads TGCAGCGTTGGCAGCGGTGCGTACGATACGCAGTATTTT.

This clonotype was recorded many times. The rearrangement links TRBV20-1 to TRBJ2-2, with D perhaps assigned TRBD1 or TRBD2 (6 bases each). Per germline, CDR1 DFQATT and CDR2 SNEGSKA (reference sequence). Trimming took 1 base from V and 2 from J, leaving 11 bases between them. The CDR3 contains 15 residues. The CDR3 nucleotides are TGCAGTGCTAGAGGGGGGGCCACCAACACCGGGGAGCTGTTTTTT. Translated: CSARGGATNTGELFF.

The rearrangement joins TRBV6-6 to TRBJ1-4; 9 bases fit TRBD1. The V segment lost 5 bases and the J segment 7 bases; nucleotides outside the gene matches: 5. This CDR3 comprises 14 residues. From germline, CDR1 is MNHNY and CDR2 SVGAGI (reference sequence). The CDR3 DNA reads as TGTGCCAGCAGTGCGGGACAGGGTCGTGAAAAACTGTTTTTT. Translated, it gives CASSAGQGREKLFF.

Many counts were recorded for this clonotype. The V and J genes are TRBV5-6 and TRBJ1-2; TRBD1 matches 9 bases. The CDR3 has 13 amino acids. Germline CDR1 and CDR2: SGHDT and YYEEEE. The ends lost 4 bases at V and 7 bases at J; junction bases unmatched: 5. The CDR3 coding sequence is TGTGCCAGCAGCCCCGGGACAGGGTTTGGCTACACCTTC. As protein: CASSPGTGFGYTF.

The chain joins TRBV12-3 or TRBV12-4 to TRBJ2-5; tentatively, D is TRBD1 or TRBD2 (5 bases each). The CDR3 contains 12 residues. The V end was cut by 1 base, the J end by 10 bases, with 10 bases between. The CDR3: CASSLGGRRQYF. The DNA of the CDR3 is TGTGCCAGCAGTTTAGGGGGACGGCGCCAGTACTTC.

This clonotype has a handful of counts. This chain joins TRBV9 and TRBJ2-1; D might be TRBD2 (6 bases). Trimming took off 7 bases at V and 8 bases at J, with 13 bases between the two ends. Germline V gene data show CDR1 as SGDLS and CDR2 as YYNGEE. This CDR3 is built from 12 residues. The CDR3 spells CASGGLTHEQFF. CDR3 in DNA: TGTGCCAGCGGGGGACTTACCCATGAGCAGTTCTTC.

Only a few counts were recorded for this clonotype. V and J are TRBV11-2 and TRBJ2-4, with D tentatively TRBD2 (6 bases). Germline loops: CDR1 SGHAT, CDR2 FQNNGV. This CDR3 spans 17 amino acids. V lost 1 base and J lost 3, with 16 bases in between. The CDR3 is CASSLGYRGTVKNIQYF. The CDR3 nucleotides are TGTGCCAGCAGCTTAGGGTACCGGGGGACTGTCAAAAACATTCAGTACTTC.

This chain uses TRBV10-3 with TRBJ1-2; tentative D call: TRBD1 (5 bases). The CDR3 is 15 residues long. Germline V gives CDR1 ENHRY, CDR2 SYGVKD. V was pared by 6 bases and J by 4 bases, with 18 bases between. The CDR3 sequence is CAISGGAETLYGYTF. CDR3 coding DNA: TGTGCCATCAGCGGCGGGGCGGAGACTCTCTATGGCTACACCTTC.

This clonotype has just a few counts. This chain connects TRBV25-1 to TRBJ2-1; D is perhaps TRBD2 (7 bases). This CDR3 is 17 amino acids long. Between the trimmed V and J ends, which lost 1 base and 5 bases, there was a span of 18 bases. Germline lookup yields CDR1 MGHDK and CDR2 SYGVNS. This CDR3 reads CASSESPGGLRNNEQFF. The CDR3 DNA reads as TGTGCCAGCAGTGAATCCCCCGGGGGGCTGAGGAACAATGAGCAGTTCTTC.

This clonotype was observed a handful of times. This sequence joins TRBV2 and TRBJ2-7; 8 bases are shared with TRBD2. The V segment lost 4 bases and the J segment 4 bases; nucleotides outside the gene matches: 6. CDR3 length: 14 residues. Per germline, CDR1 SNHLY and CDR2 FYNNEI. CDR3 amino acids: CASSGGASGYEQYV. The CDR3 coding sequence is TGTGCCAGCAGTGGGGGGGCTAGCGGGTACGAGCAGTACGTC.

J is TRBJ2-2 and V is TRBV7-9; 15 bases are shared with TRBD2. CDR3 length equals 15 residues. CDR1 and CDR2 from the germline V gene are SEHNR and FQNEAQ (reference sequence). The V segment lost 5 bases and the J segment 6 bases; nucleotides outside the gene matches: 1. CDR3 nucleotide sequence: TGTGCCAGCAGCGGACTAGCGGGGGGGCCCGGGGAGCTGTTTTTT. This gives the protein CASSGLAGGPGELFF.

The chain employs TRBV6-1 and TRBJ2-1; 7 bases fit TRBD1. Germline V gene data show CDR1 as MNHNS and CDR2 as SASEGT. This CDR3 has 17 residues. V was pared by 6 bases and J by 6 bases, with 17 bases of the junction left unmatched. The CDR3 protein is CASSHPTGDPRPNEQFF. The CDR3 DNA reads TGTGCCAGCAGCCATCCTACAGGGGACCCCCGGCCCAATGAGCAGTTCTTC.

The chain carries TRBV5-5 and TRBJ1-5; 10 bases align to TRBD1. The V gene end was trimmed by 2 bases and the J gene end by 6 bases; junction bases not matched to a gene: 5. The V gene's germline CDR1 is SGHKS and CDR2 YYEKEE (reference sequence). The CDR3 consists of 15 residues. This CDR3 reads CASSFFGTGVQPQHF. CDR3 in DNA: TGTGCCAGCAGCTTCTTTGGGACAGGGGTTCAGCCCCAGCATTTT.

This clonotype was counted between two and nine times. This sequence joins TRBV11-2 and TRBJ1-1; TRBD1 matches 8 bases. The J segment lost 6 bases and the V segment lost 6 bases, leaving 3 bases of the junction unmatched. This CDR3 has 12 amino acids. Looked up from germline, CDR1 is SGHAT and CDR2 is FQNNGV. Written as DNA, the CDR3 is TGTGCCAGCAGTGGGACAGGAGCTGAAGCTTTCTTT. Its protein product is CASSGTGAEAFF.

This clonotype was seen more than once but under ten times. The rearrangement joins TRBV20-1 to TRBJ2-7; D gene unclear. The germline V and J ends were trimmed by 3 bases and 7 bases, with 19 bases remaining between them. Looked up from germline, CDR1 is DFQATT and CDR2 is SNEGSKA (reference sequence). The CDR3 spans 14 residues. The CDR3 sequence is CSASDFGGISEQYV. CDR3 sequence (DNA): TGCAGTGCTAGTGATTTCGGTGGCATCTCTGAGCAGTACGTC.

There are many counts of this clonotype. This chain joins TRBV27 and TRBJ2-7; 9 bases map to TRBD2. This CDR3 has 14 amino acids. Germline values: CDR1 MNHEY, CDR2 SMNVEV (reference sequence). Losses at the gene ends were 2 bases for V and 2 bases for J; bases not matched to a gene: 1. CDR3 nucleotide sequence: TGTGCCAGCAGTTTAGCGGGGGGGCCCTACGAGCAGTACTTC. Its protein is CASSLAGGPYEQYF.

This clonotype has more than one count but fewer than ten. The rearrangement joins TRBV10-2 to TRBJ1-2; 9 bases map to TRBD1. Germline V CDR1 and CDR2: WSHSY, SAAADI. J gave up 3 bases and V 1 base, and 6 bases lay outside the gene matches. CDR3 length equals 16 residues. CDR3 DNA: TGCGCCAGCAGTGAGTGGGACAGGGTAGTATACTATGGCTACACCTTC. Amino acid sequence: CASSEWDRVVYYGYTF.

The chain couples TRBV5-4 to TRBJ2-7, with TRBD2 matching 8 bases. The CDR3 runs 14 residues. The V gene's germline CDR1 is SGHNT and CDR2 YYREEE (reference sequence). Germline trimming cut 4 bases from V and 0 bases from J; bases unmatched to any gene: 3. Here the CDR3 DNA reads TGTGCCAGCAGCAGCGGGACTAGCTCCTACGAGCAGTACGTC. Its translation is CASSSGTSSYEQYV.

This clonotype was found a few times. The rearrangement joins TRBV7-3 to TRBJ1-3; D is undetermined. The germline CDR1 and CDR2 sequences are SGHTA and FQGTGA. The CDR3 loop spans 15 amino acids. The V gene lost 2 bases and the J gene lost 0 bases, with 8 bases spanning the gap. The CDR3 spells CASSLFWGSGNTIYF. The CDR3 coding sequence is TGTGCCAGCAGCTTATTTTGGGGCTCTGGAAACACCATATATTTT. The complete variable domain, with remaining parts taken from reference TRBV7-3 and TRBJ1-3, reads GAGVSQTPSNKVTEKGKYVELRCDPISGHTALYWYRQSLGQGPEFLIYFQGTGAADDSGLPNDRFFAVRPEGSVSTLKIQRTERGDSAVYLCASSLFWGSGNTIYFGEGSWLTVV.